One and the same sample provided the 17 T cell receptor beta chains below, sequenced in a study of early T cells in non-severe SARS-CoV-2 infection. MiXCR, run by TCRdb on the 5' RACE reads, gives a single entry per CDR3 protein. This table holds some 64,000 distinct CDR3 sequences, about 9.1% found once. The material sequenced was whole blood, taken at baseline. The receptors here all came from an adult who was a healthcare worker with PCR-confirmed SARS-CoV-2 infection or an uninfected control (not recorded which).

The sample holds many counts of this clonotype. The CDR3 reads CASSYSRVGTGNQPQHF. The CDR3 DNA follows: TGTGCCAGCAGTTACTCGCGAGTAGGGACGGGCAATCAGCCCCAGCATTTT. The chain couples TRBV6-2 or TRBV6-3 to TRBJ1-5; D might be TRBD1 (5 bases). The CDR3 has 17 amino acids. Germline CDR1 reads MNHEY; CDR2 reads SVGEGT. Between the trimmed V and J ends, which lost 0 bases and 2 bases, there was a span of 14 bases.

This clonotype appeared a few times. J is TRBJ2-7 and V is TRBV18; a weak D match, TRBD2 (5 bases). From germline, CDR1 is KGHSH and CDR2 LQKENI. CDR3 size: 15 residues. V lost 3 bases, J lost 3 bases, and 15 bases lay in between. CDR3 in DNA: TGTGCCAGCTCACCTCGCCGTGATAGCGACTACGAGCAGTACTTC. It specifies CASSPRRDSDYEQYF.

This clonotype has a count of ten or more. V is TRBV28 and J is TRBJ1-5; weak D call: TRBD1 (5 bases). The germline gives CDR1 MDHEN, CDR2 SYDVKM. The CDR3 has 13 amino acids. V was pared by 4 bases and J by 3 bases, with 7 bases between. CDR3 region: CASSSTVNQPQHF. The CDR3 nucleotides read TGTGCCAGCAGTTCGACAGTCAATCAGCCCCAGCATTTT. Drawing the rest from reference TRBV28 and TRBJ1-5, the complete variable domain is DVKVTQSSRYLVKRTGEKVFLECVQDMDHENMFWYRQDPGLGLRLIYFSYDVKMKEKGDIPEGYSVSREKKERFSLILESASTNQTSMYLCASSSTVNQPQHFGDGTRLSIL.

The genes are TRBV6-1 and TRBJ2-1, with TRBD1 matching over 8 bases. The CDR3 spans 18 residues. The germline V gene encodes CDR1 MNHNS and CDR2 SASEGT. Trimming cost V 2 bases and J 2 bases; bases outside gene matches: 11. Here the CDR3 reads CASSEHLGGQGTYNEQFF. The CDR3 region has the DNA TGTGCCAGCAGTGAACACCTAGGAGGACAGGGTACCTACAATGAGCAGTTCTTC.

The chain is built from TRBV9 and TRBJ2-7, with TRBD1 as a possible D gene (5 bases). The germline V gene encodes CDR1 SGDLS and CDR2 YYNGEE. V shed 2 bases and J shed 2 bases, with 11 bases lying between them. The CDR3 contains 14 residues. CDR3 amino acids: CASSVADSTYEQYF. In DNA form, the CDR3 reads TGTGCCAGCAGCGTTGCAGACAGTACCTACGAGCAGTACTTC.

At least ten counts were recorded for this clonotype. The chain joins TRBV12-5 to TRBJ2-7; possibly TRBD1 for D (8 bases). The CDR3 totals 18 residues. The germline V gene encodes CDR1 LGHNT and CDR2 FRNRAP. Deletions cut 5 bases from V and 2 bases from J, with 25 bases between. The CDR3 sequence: CASGTQGARGLEAYEQYF. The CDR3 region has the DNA TGTGCTAGTGGTACCCAGGGGGCTCGTGGACTAGAGGCCTACGAGCAGTACTTC.

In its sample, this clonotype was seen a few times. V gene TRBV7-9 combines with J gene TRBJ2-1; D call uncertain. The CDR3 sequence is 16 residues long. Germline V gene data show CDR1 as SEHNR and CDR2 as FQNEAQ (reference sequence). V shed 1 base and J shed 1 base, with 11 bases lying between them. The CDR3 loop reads CASSLDVTPSYNEQFF. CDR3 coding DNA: TGTGCCAGCAGCTTAGATGTTACGCCTTCCTACAATGAGCAGTTCTTC. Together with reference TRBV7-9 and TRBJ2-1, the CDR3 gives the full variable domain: DTGVSQNPRHKITKRGQNVTFRCDPISEHNRLYWYRQTLGQGPEFLTYFQNEAQLEKSRLLSDRFSAERPKGSFSTLEIQRTEQGDSAMYLCASSLDVTPSYNEQFFGPGTRLTVL.

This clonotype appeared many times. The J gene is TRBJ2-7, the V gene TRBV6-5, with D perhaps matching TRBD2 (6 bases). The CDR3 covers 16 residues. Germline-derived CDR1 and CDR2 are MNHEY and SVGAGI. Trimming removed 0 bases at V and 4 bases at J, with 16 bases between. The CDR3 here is CASSYSLIRAGYEQYF. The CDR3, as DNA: TGTGCCAGCAGTTACTCCCTGATCAGGGCGGGGTACGAGCAGTACTTC.

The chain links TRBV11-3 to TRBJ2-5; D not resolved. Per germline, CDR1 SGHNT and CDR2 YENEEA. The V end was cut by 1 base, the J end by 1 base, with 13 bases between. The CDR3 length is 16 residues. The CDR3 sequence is CASSLGKSSAQETQYF. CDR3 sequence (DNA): TGTGCCAGCAGCTTAGGGAAAAGTTCCGCCCAAGAGACCCAGTACTTC.

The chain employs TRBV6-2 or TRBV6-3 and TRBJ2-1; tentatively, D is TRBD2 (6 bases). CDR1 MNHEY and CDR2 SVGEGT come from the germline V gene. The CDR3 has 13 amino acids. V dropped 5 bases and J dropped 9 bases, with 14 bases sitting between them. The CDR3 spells CASSPIHGGEQFF. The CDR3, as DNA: TGTGCCAGCAGTCCGATACACGGGGGTGAGCAGTTCTTC.

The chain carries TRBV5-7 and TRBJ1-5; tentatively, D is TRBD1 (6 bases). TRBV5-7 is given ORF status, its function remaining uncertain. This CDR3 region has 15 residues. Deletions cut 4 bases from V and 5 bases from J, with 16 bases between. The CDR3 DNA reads TGTGCCAGCAGCCCGACTTCAGGGGTTCATCAGCCCCAGCATTTT. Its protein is CASSPTSGVHQPQHF.

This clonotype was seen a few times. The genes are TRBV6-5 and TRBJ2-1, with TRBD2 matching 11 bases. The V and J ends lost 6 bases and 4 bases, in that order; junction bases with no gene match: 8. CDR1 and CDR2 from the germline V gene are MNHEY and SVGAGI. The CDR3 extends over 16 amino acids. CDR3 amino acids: CASSEPRTSGYNEQFF. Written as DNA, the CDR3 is TGTGCCAGCAGCGAACCTCGGACTAGCGGGTACAATGAGCAGTTCTTC.

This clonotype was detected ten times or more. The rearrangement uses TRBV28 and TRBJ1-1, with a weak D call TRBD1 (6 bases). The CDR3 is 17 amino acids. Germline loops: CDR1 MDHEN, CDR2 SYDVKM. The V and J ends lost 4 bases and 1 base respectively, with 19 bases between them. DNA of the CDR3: TGTGCCAGCAGTTCCCAGAGGAGGGGGACATCGAACACTGAAGCTTTCTTT. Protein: CASSSQRRGTSNTEAFF.

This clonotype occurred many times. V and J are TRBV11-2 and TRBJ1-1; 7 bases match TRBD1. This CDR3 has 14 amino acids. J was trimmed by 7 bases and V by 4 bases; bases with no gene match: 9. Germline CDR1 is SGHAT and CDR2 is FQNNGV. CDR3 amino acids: CASSSRDSRIEAFF. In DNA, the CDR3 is TGTGCCAGCAGCTCCCGGGACAGCAGGATTGAAGCTTTCTTT.

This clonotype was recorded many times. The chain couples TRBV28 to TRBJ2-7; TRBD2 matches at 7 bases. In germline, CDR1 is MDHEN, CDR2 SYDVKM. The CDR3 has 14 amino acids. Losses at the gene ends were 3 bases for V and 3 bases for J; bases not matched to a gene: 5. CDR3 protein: CASSLVGRSYEQYF. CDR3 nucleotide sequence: TGTGCCAGCAGTTTGGTCGGGAGGAGCTACGAGCAGTACTTC.

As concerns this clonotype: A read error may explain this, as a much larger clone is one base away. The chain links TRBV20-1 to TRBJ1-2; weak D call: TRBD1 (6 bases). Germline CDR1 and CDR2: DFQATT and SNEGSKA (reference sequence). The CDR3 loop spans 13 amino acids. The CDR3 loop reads CSARSGANFGYTF. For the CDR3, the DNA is TGCAGTGCTAGATCGGGGGCTAACTTTGGCTACACCTTC.

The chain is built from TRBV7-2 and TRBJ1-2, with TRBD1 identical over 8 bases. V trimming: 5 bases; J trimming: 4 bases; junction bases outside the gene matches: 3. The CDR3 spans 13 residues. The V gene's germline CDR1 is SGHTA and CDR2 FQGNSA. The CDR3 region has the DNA TGTGCCAGCAGCCCGGACAGGGTCTATGGCTACACCTTC. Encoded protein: CASSPDRVYGYTF.